Listed below are T cell receptor beta chains from one sample, sequenced in a study of T cells after yellow fever vaccination. TCRdb redid the calling of the 5' RACE reads with MiXCR, one entry per CDR3 protein. The sample has hundreds of thousands of distinct CDR3 sequences; 15% to 20% are singletons. The sample in question was PBMCs, obtained 15 days after the yellow fever booster vaccination. These TCRs come from a man younger than 45 who received the YFV17D yellow fever vaccine. CDR3s include the opening cysteine and the closing phenylalanine or tryptophan. D genes are given only for firm matches. Not every row has a clone size; where given, it reads once, few, many or a size class.

clone_size	d_call	v_call	cdr3_length	j_call	cdr3_nt	cdr3_aa
.	.	TRBV7-2	16	TRBJ2-7	TGTGCCAGCAGTTGGACAAAACAGGATGCTTCCTACGAGCAGTACTTC	CASSWTKQDASYEQYF
few	TRBD1	TRBV7-6	14	TRBJ2-1	TGTGCCAGCAGCCGACAGGGGGTTAACAATGAGCAGTTCTTC	CASSRQGVNNEQFF
few	TRBD1	TRBV30	15	TRBJ2-2	TGTGCCTGGAATGGACAGGGCAGTGGAACCGGGGAGCTGTTTTTT	CAWNGQGSGTGELFF
.	.	TRBV15	16	TRBJ1-1	TGTGCCACCAGCAGGGACAGACAGGCGGGGAACACTGAAGCTTTCTTT	CATSRDRQAGNTEAFF
.	.	TRBV5-6	13	TRBJ2-3	TGTGCCAGCAGCTCGGGACTTTTTGATACGCAGTATTTT	CASSSGLFDTQYF
few	TRBD2	TRBV20-1	15	TRBJ2-1	TGCAGTGCTACTACCTTAGCGGGAGAGGGTCTTGAGCAGTTCTTC	CSATTLAGEGLEQFF
.	.	TRBV7-2	12	TRBJ2-2	TGTGCCAGCAGCTTACTGCCCGGGGAGCTGTTTTTT	CASSLLPGELFF
.	TRBD1	TRBV7-8	15	TRBJ2-7	TGTGCCAGCAGCCTGCACCGGGACAGGACCTACGAGCAGTACTTC	CASSLHRDRTYEQYF
.	.	TRBV3-1	12	TRBJ2-7	TGTGCCACCGGAGGGAGCCGGTACGAGCAGTACTTC	CATGGSRYEQYF
few	.	TRBV5-1	15	TRBJ2-1	TGCGCCAGCAGCTTGGAGGGGACGATCTACAATGAGCAGTTCTTC	CASSLEGTIYNEQFF
.	.	TRBV18	14	TRBJ1-2	TGTGCCAGCTCACCAAGACGGAGCCTATATGGCTACACCTTC	CASSPRRSLYGYTF
few	.	TRBV20-1	9	TRBJ1-2	TGCAGTGCCGGGAGGGGCCTCCCCTTC	CSAGRGLPF
few	.	TRBV5-1	14	TRBJ2-7	TGCGCCAGCAGCTTACGGGGAGCGGTGTACGAGCAGTACTTC	CASSLRGAVYEQYF
.	.	TRBV28	13	TRBJ2-2	TGTGCGGCAGGGCGCGTAGACACCGGGGAGCTGTTTTTT	CAAGRVDTGELFF
few	.	TRBV27	17	TRBJ2-7	TGTGCCAGCAGTTCCTCCACCTACTTCGAGGCCGACTACGAGCAGTACTTC	CASSSSTYFEADYEQYF
.	.	TRBV5-4	15	TRBJ2-6	TGTGCCAGCAGCTTGCGGGCTATCGGGGCCAACGTCCTGACTTTC	CASSLRAIGANVLTF
.	.	TRBV5-1	14	TRBJ2-1	TGCGCCAGCAGCCGATCCGGGGCTAACAATGAGCAGTTCTTC	CASSRSGANNEQFF
.	TRBD2	TRBV29-1	13	TRBJ2-5	TGCAGCGTCCCCGGGACTAGCAAAGAGACCCAGTACTTC	CSVPGTSKETQYF
.	.	TRBV5-1	13	TRBJ2-1	TGCGCCCGGGGTAAGAGGGCTAGCAATGAGCAGTTCTTC	CARGKRASNEQFF
few	TRBD2	TRBV2	18	TRBJ2-3	TGTGCCAGCAGTGAAGCGGTCCCGACTAGCGGGAGTAGTTTTACGCAGTATTTT	CASSEAVPTSGSSFTQYF
few	TRBD2	TRBV4-3	14	TRBJ2-7	TGCGCCAGCAGCCAAGATCAGACTAGCGGGAGCAAGTACTTC	CASSQDQTSGSKYF
.	TRBD2	TRBV5-1	15	TRBJ2-1	TGCGCCAGCAGCTGGACTAGCGATGGGTACAATGAGCAGTTCTTC	CASSWTSDGYNEQFF
.	.	TRBV24-1	12	TRBJ2-1	TGTGCCACCAGCCTGGGGGTCAATGAGCAGTTCTTC	CATSLGVNEQFF
few	.	TRBV12-3/TRBV12-4	15	TRBJ1-5	TGTGCCAGCAGACTCGGCAGAGAGGGCAATCAGCCCCAGCATTTT	CASRLGREGNQPQHF
.	TRBD2	TRBV14	15	TRBJ2-1	TGTGCCAGCAGCCAAGATGGGACTAGAATGGTGGAGCAGTTCTTC	CASSQDGTRMVEQFF
.	TRBD2	TRBV19	15	TRBJ2-7	TGTGCCAGTAGTGCGACTAGCGGGAGCTATTTCGAGCAGTACTTC	CASSATSGSYFEQYF
.	.	TRBV7-2	13	TRBJ2-7	TGTGCCAGCAGTCGCAAGGGGGGCTACGAGCAGTACTTC	CASSRKGGYEQYF
.	.	TRBV3-1	16	TRBJ1-1	TGTGCCAGCAGCCAAGATCGGGGTAAGGGGAACACTGAAGCTTTCTTT	CASSQDRGKGNTEAFF
.	.	TRBV6-1	14	TRBJ2-7	TGTGCCAGCAGTGTGGTGACAGCGCTCTACGAGCAGTACTTC	CASSVVTALYEQYF